This T cell receptor (beta chain) was documented in a study of cytotoxic CD8 clonotypes in ibrutinib-treated CLL. Study-wide background: Responses: roughly 25 partial, 2 complete; after median roughly 68 months, roughly 14 stayed remitted, some twelve progressed. Study-wide results and caveats: Public clonotypes were rare and shrank or held steady on treatment. The times at which samples were taken varied between sustained-remission and progressing patients.

Of note for this clone: Its antigen is unidentified.

Germline V gives CDR1 SEHNR, CDR2 FQNEAQ (reference sequence). The CDR3 spans 13 residues. V was clipped by 4 bases and J by 2 bases, with 9 bases between them. Method: immunoSEQ multiplex PCR; TCRdb's copy keeps in-frame clones and lacks some. This sample carries approximately 190,000 clones, 79% of them seen once, and the ten largest clones take more than 9.5%. The clonotype originates from a human donor with chronic lymphocytic leukemia. The sequenced sample was PBMCs, obtained after 12 months of ibrutinib treatment. V usage is TRBV7-9 and J usage is TRBJ2-7; D is ambiguous. The CDR3 DNA follows: TGTGCCAGCAGCTCATTGGGCCCCTACGAGCAGTACTTC. It yields the protein CASSSLGPYEQYF.